Listed below are T cell receptor beta chains from one sample, sequenced in a study of CD8+ T cells in alopecia areata. The repertoire was sequenced with immunoSEQ multiplex PCR; TCRdb's copy has only in-frame clones and lacks some. The repertoire holds some 220,000 clones, with approximately 57% as singletons. The specimen comprised CD4+ T cells sorted from blood, sampled at week 4, from a patient treated with tofacitinib. These TCRs come from a human donor with alopecia areata. Each CDR3 is given with its conserved first and last residue. D genes are given only for firm matches. Clone size appears in some rows only: once, few, many, or a class for an expanded clone.

d_call clone_size j_call v_call cdr3_nt cdr3_aa
TRBD1 NA TRBJ2-1 TRBV10-3 TGTGCCATCAGTGGGCCGGGACAGGGGGCGAATGAGCAGTTCTTC CAISGPGQGANEQFF
NA NA TRBJ2-3 TRBV7-3 TGTGCCAGCAGCTTAGGGAGCACAGATACGCAGTATTTT CASSLGSTDTQYF
TRBD1 NA TRBJ1-2 TRBV9 TGTGCCAGCAGCGTAACAGGGGGACTCTATGGCTACACCTTC CASSVTGGLYGYTF
NA few TRBJ2-2 TRBV30 TGTGCCTGGAGACTACAGGCCACCGGGGAGCTGTTTTTT CAWRLQATGELFF
NA NA TRBJ2-7 TRBV5-6 TGTGCCAGCAGCCCGCGGGACCCACACTCGCGCGAGCAGTACTTC CASSPRDPHSREQYF
TRBD1 NA TRBJ2-2 TRBV29-1 TGCAGCGCCCGACAGGGGGCCACCGGGGAGCTGTTTTTT CSARQGATGELFF
NA NA TRBJ1-1 TRBV29-1 TGCAGCGTTGAAACACGGCAGGCCGATACCGAAGCTTTCTTT CSVETRQADTEAFF
NA NA TRBJ1-4 TRBV27 TGTGCCATCCGTTACAGAAAACGTTCACCTAATGAAAAACTGTTTTTT CAIRYRKRSPNEKLFF
TRBD1 NA TRBJ2-7 TRBV7-7 TGTGCCAGCAGCCCCAGGACAGGGGAATCCTACGAGCAGTACTTC CASSPRTGESYEQYF
TRBD2 NA TRBJ2-4 TRBV30 TGTGCCTGGAGTGTAACGGGGAAGACTAGCCGGGACATTCAGTACTTC CAWSVTGKTSRDIQYF
NA few TRBJ1-5 TRBV29-1 TGCAGCGTTGTCGTGGGGCGCGACCAGCCCCAGCATTTT CSVVVGRDQPQHF
NA NA TRBJ1-1 TRBV5-6 TGTGCCAGCAGCGCGCGACAGAGGAACACTGAAGCTTTCTTT CASSARQRNTEAFF
NA NA TRBJ2-5 TRBV29-1 TGCAGCGCCACCCAGGGGGGAATCGGGGAGACCCAGTACTTC CSATQGGIGETQYF
NA few TRBJ1-4 TRBV6-1 TGTGCCACCCACCAGGGGCCTGAAAAACTGTTTTTT CATHQGPEKLFF
NA few TRBJ2-5 TRBV13 TGTGCCAGCAGCCTCCAAGAGACCCAGTACTTC CASSLQETQYF
NA NA TRBJ1-1 TRBV6-5 TGTGCCAGCAGTTACTCGGGCTTGAACACTGAAGCTTTCTTT CASSYSGLNTEAFF
NA NA TRBJ1-6 TRBV23-1 TGCGCCAGCACCCTCCCAGTAAATTCACCCCTCCACTTT CASTLPVNSPLHF
NA few TRBJ1-5 TRBV28 TGTGCCAGCAAGAACAGTGGCAATCAGCCCCAGCATTTT CASKNSGNQPQHF
NA NA TRBJ1-1 TRBV5-1 TGCGCCAGCAGCCCCGGATGGGGCATGAACACTGAAGCTTTCTTT CASSPGWGMNTEAFF
TRBD1 NA TRBJ2-5 TRBV15 TGTGCCACCAGCAGAGTTCCGGGACAGGGGGATGAGACCCAGTACTTC CATSRVPGQGDETQYF